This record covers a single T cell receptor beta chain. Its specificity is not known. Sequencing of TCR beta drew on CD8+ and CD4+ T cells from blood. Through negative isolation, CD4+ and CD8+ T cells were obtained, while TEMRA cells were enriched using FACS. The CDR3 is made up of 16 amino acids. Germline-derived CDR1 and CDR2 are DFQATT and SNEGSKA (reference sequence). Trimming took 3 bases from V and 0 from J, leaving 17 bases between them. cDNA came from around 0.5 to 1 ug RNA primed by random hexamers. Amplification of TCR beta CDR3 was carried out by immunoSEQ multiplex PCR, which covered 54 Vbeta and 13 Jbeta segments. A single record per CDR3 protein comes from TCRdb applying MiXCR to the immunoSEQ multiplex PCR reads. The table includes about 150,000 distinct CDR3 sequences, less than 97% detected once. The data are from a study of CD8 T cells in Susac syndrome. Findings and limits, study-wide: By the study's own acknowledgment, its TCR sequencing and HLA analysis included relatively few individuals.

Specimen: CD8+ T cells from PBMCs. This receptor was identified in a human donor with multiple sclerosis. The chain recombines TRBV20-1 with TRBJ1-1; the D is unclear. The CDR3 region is CSASGDVEFMNTEAFF. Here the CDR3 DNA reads TGCAGTGCTAGTGGCGATGTCGAGTTCATGAACACTGAAGCTTTCTTT.